This is a list of T cell receptor beta chains from one sample in a study of T cells of healthy individuals. Each CDR3 protein gets one entry after TCRdb re-called the 5' RACE reads with MiXCR. The sample lists over 95,000 distinct CDR3 sequences, 17% occurring once. All receptors derive from a human donor in good health. Each CDR3 is given with its conserved first and last residue. D genes are given only for firm matches. Only some rows state a clone size, as once, few, many or a class for expanded clones.

TRBJ1-1 . . TRBV20-1 TGCAGTGCGCGAGGATTGGCTGAAGCTTTCTTT CSARGLAEAFF
TRBJ1-5 . . TRBV6-2/TRBV6-3 TGTGCCAGCAACGCAGGGAATCAGCCCCAGCATTTT CASNAGNQPQHF
TRBJ2-3 TRBD2 . TRBV5-1 TGCGCCAGCAGCTGGCCCCAGCGGGGGAGCACAGATACGCAGTATTTT CASSWPQRGSTDTQYF
TRBJ1-2 . few TRBV29-1 TGCAGCGTTGAAGAAAACACAAACTATGGCTACACCTTC CSVEENTNYGYTF
TRBJ1-2 . few TRBV2 TGTGCCAGCCCGACAGAAACTGGGGGATATGGCTACACCTTC CASPTETGGYGYTF
TRBJ2-1 . . TRBV29-1 TGCAGCATACGTGGGGGAGTAACCTACAATGAGCAGTTCTTC CSIRGGVTYNEQFF
TRBJ2-3 . few TRBV5-1 TGCGCCAGCAGCTTGGACAGGGTGGCAGATACGCAGTATTTT CASSLDRVADTQYF
TRBJ2-7 TRBD1 . TRBV5-5 TGTGCCAGCAGCCGGCGGACAGGGGGATCCTACGAGCAGTACTTC CASSRRTGGSYEQYF
TRBJ1-2 TRBD1 . TRBV4-1 TGCGCCAGCAGCCAAGTGGGGGACAGGGGCTCTGGCTACACCTTC CASSQVGDRGSGYTF
TRBJ2-6 . few TRBV6-2/TRBV6-3 TGTGCCAGCAGTTACTCGAGCCAGCCTGGGGCCAACGTCCTGACTTTC CASSYSSQPGANVLTF
TRBJ2-1 . . TRBV6-5 TGTGCCAGCACCCGGGTTGGGAGCTCCTACAATGAGCAGTTCTTC CASTRVGSSYNEQFF
TRBJ2-5 . . TRBV20-1 TGCAGTGCGAGAGACAGGGTGGGGGGAGAGACCCAGTACTTC CSARDRVGGETQYF
TRBJ2-1 . few TRBV6-5 TGTGCCAGCAGAAACCTAGCCGGAGTCACCTACAATGAGCAGTTCTTC CASRNLAGVTYNEQFF
TRBJ2-5 TRBD2 many TRBV6-5 TGTGCCAGCAGTTACTCGGGACTAGCGGGAGGGCCGGGGGTGAACCAGTACTTC CASSYSGLAGGPGVNQYF
TRBJ2-3 . few TRBV20-1 TGCAGTGCTCGTACCCCCGGACTGTCACGAGGGACGCAGTATTTT CSARTPGLSRGTQYF
TRBJ2-1 . few TRBV4-3 TGCGCCAGCAGCCCTTTGCGTCTCTCCTACAATGAGCAGTTCTTC CASSPLRLSYNEQFF
TRBJ2-5 . few TRBV20-1 TGCAGTGCCCCGAGCGGAAGGGGTGAAGAGACCCAGTACTTC CSAPSGRGEETQYF
TRBJ1-1 . few TRBV28 TGTGCCAGCACGAGGCGGGCAGGGCACTACACTGAAGCTTTCTTT CASTRRAGHYTEAFF
TRBJ2-3 . once TRBV19 TGTGCCAGTAGCCGTTTCTCCGGGTCCTACACAGATACGCAGTATTTT CASSRFSGSYTDTQYF
TRBJ1-5 TRBD1 few TRBV7-4 TGTGCCAGCAGCTCGCCCCGGGACAGGGCGGATCAGCCCCAGCATTTT CASSSPRDRADQPQHF
TRBJ1-6 . many TRBV15 TGTGCCACCAGCAGAGAGTGGACAATAGATTCACCCCTCCACTTT CATSREWTIDSPLHF
TRBJ1-3 TRBD1 . TRBV2 TGTGCCAGCATGGGCGGGGACAGCAAAGATGGAAACACCATATATTTT CASMGGDSKDGNTIYF
TRBJ1-4 TRBD1 many TRBV7-2 TGTGCCAGCACCGATACTACAGGGGCCGGAGAAAAACTGTTTTTT CASTDTTGAGEKLFF
TRBJ2-1 . few TRBV7-9 TGTGCCAGCAGCTTATGGGGGGCTGAGCAGTTCTTC CASSLWGAEQFF
TRBJ1-1 . many TRBV28 TGTGCCAGCAGTTTTCAGGGTAGGGGTGCTTTCTTT CASSFQGRGAFF
TRBJ2-1 . few TRBV28 TGTGCCAGCAGTTTTGCCCAGGGCCCCCCGAATGAGCAGTTCTTC CASSFAQGPPNEQFF
TRBJ2-4 . . TRBV28 TGTGCCAGCAGTCCCCCCCTGAGGGAGAACATTCAGTACTTC CASSPPLRENIQYF
TRBJ2-1 TRBD1 many TRBV4-3 TGCGCCAGCAGCCCCGACAGGGGGCAAAGGAATGAGCAGTTCTTC CASSPDRGQRNEQFF
TRBJ1-5 TRBD1 many TRBV18 TGTGCCAGCTCACCCCAGGGGGCGAGCAATCAGCCCCAGCATTTT CASSPQGASNQPQHF
TRBJ1-1 . few TRBV3-1 TGTGCCAGCAGACACATTAACACTGAAGCTTTCTTT CASRHINTEAFF
TRBJ1-2 TRBD1 . TRBV19 TGTGCCAGTAGTCGGGACAGGGAGGACTATGGCTACACCTTC CASSRDREDYGYTF
TRBJ2-1 . . TRBV5-1 TGCGCCAGCAGCGCCGAGCCCGGGAGCAATGAGCAGTTCTTC CASSAEPGSNEQFF
TRBJ1-6 . . TRBV7-2 TGTGCCAGCAGCTTAGCTAGACTCTATAATTCACCCCTCCACTTT CASSLARLYNSPLHF
TRBJ2-3 . many TRBV4-3 TGCGCCAGCAGCCAGGGCCCGAGGGCGGTCTTGGATACGCAGTATTTT CASSQGPRAVLDTQYF
TRBJ2-7 TRBD1 . TRBV27 TGTGCCAGCAGTTTGCGGGACAGGGCTCTCGAGCAGTACTTC CASSLRDRALEQYF
TRBJ2-6 . few TRBV4-2 TGTGCCAGCAGCCAAGAATCCAGGAACTCTGGGGCCAACGTCCTGACTTTC CASSQESRNSGANVLTF
TRBJ2-3 . . TRBV20-1 TGCAGTGCTAGGCACTCCGGGCCCCCTTTCTCGGATACGCAGTATTTT CSARHSGPPFSDTQYF
TRBJ2-3 TRBD1 few TRBV7-6 TGTGCCAGCAGCTCTCCTGGACAGGACTTCACAGATACGCAGTATTTT CASSSPGQDFTDTQYF
TRBJ2-2 . . TRBV2 TGTGCCAGCAGGGGAAACGGGGAGCTGTTTTTT CASRGNGELFF